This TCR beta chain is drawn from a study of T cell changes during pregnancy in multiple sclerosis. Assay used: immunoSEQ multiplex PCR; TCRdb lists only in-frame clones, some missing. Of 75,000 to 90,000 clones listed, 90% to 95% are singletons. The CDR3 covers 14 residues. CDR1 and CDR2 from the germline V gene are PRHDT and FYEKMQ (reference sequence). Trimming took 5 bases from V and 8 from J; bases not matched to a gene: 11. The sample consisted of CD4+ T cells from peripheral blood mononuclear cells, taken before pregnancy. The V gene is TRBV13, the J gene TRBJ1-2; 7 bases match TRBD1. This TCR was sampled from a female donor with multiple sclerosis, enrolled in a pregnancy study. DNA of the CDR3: TGTGCCAGCAGCCCCAGGACAGGTAGTATGGGCTACACCTTC. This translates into CASSPRTGSMGYTF.